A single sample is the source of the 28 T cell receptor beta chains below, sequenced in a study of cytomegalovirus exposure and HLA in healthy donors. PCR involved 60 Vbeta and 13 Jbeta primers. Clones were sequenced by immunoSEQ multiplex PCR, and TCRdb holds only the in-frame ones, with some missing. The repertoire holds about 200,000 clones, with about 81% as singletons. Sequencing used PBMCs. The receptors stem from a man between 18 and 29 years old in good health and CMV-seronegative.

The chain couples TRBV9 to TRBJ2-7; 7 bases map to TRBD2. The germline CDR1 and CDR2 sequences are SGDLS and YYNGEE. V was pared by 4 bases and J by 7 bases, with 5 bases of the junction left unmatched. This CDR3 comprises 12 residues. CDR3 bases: TGTGCCAGCAGCCGGACTAGTCGGGAGCAGTACTTC. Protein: CASSRTSREQYF.

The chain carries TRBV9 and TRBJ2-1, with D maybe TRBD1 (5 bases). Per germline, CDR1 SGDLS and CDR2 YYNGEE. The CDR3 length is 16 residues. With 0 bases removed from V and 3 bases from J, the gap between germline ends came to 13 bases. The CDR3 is CASSVGSGPLYNEQFF. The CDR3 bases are TGTGCCAGCAGCGTAGGATCAGGGCCCCTCTACAATGAGCAGTTCTTC.

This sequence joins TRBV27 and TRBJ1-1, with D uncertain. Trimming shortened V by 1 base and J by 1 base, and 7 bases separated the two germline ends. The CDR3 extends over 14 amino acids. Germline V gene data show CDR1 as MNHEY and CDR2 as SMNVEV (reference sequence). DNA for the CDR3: TGTGCCAGCAGTTTATATTTCCAGAACACTGAAGCTTTCTTT. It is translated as CASSLYFQNTEAFF.

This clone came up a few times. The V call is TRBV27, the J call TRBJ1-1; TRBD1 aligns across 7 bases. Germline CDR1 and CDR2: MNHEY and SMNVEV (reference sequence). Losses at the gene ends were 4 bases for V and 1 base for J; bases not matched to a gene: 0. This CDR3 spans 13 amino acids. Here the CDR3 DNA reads TGTGCCAGCAGTTCAGGGGGGAACACTGAAGCTTTCTTT. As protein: CASSSGGNTEAFF.

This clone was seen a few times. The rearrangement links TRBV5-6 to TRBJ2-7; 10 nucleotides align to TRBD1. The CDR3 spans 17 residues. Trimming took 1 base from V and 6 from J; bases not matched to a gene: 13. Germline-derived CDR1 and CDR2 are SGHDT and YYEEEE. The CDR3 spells CASSLISARQGAGEQYF. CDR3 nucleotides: TGTGCCAGCAGCTTGATCTCTGCGCGACAGGGGGCGGGCGAGCAGTACTTC.

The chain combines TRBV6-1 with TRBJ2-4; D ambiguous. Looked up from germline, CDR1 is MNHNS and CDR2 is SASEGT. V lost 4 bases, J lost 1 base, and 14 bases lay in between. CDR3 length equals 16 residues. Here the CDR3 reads CASSGGAAGAKNIQYF. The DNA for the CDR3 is TGTGCCAGCAGTGGAGGAGCTGCCGGGGCCAAAAACATTCAGTACTTC.

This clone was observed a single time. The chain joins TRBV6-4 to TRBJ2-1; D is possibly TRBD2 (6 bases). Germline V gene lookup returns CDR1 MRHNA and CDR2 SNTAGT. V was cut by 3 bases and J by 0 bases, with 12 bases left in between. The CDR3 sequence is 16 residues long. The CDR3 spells CASSEVGGTSYNEQFF. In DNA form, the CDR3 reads TGTGCCAGCAGTGAGGTCGGAGGGACCTCCTACAATGAGCAGTTCTTC.

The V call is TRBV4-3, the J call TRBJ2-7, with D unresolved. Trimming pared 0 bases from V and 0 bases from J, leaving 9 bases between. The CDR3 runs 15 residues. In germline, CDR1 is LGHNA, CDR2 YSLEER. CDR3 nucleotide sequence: TGCGCCAGCAGCCAAGAGCGAGGAAACTCCTACGAGCAGTACTTC. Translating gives CASSQERGNSYEQYF.

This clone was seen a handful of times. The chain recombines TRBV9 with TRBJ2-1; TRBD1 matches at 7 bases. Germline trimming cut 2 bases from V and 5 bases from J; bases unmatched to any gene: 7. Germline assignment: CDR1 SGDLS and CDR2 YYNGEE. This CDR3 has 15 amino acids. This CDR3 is CASSVGQGVNNEQFF. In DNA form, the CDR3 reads TGTGCCAGCAGCGTCGGGCAGGGGGTCAACAATGAGCAGTTCTTC.

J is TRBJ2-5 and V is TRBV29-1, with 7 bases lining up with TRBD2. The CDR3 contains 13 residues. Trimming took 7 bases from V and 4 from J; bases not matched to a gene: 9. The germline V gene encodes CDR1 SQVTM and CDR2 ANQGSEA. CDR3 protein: CSGGGRGSETQYF. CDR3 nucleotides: TGCAGCGGGGGGGGTCGGGGATCAGAGACCCAGTACTTC.

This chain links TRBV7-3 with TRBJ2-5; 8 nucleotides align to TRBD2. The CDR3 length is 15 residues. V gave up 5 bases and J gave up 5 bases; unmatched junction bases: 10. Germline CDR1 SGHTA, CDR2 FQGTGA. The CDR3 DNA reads TGTGCCAGCAGCGCCGCGGGGGGCGGGAGGGAGACCCAGTACTTC. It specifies CASSAAGGGRETQYF.

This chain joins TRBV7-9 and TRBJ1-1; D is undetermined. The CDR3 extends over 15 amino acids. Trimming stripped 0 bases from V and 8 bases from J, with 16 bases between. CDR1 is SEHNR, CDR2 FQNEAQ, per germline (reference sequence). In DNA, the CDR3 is TGTGCCAGCAGCTTAGCCGAGGTTCGCGGGCTCGAAGCTTTCTTT. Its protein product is CASSLAEVRGLEAFF.

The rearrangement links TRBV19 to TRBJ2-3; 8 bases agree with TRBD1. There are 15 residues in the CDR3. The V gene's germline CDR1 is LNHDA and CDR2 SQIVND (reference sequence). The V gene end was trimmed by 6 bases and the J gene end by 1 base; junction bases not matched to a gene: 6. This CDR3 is CASRYRGQGTDTQYF. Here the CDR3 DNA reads TGTGCCAGTAGGTATAGGGGACAGGGCACAGATACGCAGTATTTT.

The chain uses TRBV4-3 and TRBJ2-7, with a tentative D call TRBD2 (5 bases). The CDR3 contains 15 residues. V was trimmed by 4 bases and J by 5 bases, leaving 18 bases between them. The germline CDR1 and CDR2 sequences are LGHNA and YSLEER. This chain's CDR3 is CASSPDGAGEDEQYF. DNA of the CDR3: TGCGCCAGCAGCCCGGATGGTGCGGGTGAGGACGAGCAGTACTTC.

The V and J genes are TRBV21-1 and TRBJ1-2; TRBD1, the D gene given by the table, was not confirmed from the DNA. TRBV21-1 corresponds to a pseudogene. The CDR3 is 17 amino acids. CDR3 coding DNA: TGTGCCAGCAGCAGATCGGACAGGAGCTATTATACCTATGGCTACACCTTC. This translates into CASSRSDRSYYTYGYTF.

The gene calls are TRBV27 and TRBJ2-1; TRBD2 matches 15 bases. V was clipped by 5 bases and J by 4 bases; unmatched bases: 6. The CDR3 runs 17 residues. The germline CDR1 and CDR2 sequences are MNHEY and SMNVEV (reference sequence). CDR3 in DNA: TGTGCCAGCAGTCTAGGGACTAGCGGGGGGTTGTACAATGAGCAGTTCTTC. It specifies CASSLGTSGGLYNEQFF.

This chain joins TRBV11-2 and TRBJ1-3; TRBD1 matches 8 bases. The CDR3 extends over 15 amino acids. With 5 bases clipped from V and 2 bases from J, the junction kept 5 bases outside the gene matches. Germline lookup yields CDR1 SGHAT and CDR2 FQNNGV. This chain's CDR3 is CASSPRTGTGNTIYF. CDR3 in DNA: TGTGCCAGCAGCCCCCGGACAGGGACTGGAAACACCATATATTTT.

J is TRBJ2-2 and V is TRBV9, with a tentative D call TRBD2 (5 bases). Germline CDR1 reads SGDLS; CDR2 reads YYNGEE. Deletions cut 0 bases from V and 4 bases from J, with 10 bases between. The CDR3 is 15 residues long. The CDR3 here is CASSVGRRGTGELFF. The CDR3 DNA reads TGTGCCAGCAGCGTAGGTCGTCGGGGCACCGGGGAGCTGTTTTTT.

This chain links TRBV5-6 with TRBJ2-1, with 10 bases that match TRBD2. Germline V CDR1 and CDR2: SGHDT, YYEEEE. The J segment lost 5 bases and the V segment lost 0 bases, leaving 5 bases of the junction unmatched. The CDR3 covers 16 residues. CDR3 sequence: CASSLEGLAFHNEQFF. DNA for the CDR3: TGTGCCAGCAGCTTGGAGGGACTAGCGTTCCACAATGAGCAGTTCTTC. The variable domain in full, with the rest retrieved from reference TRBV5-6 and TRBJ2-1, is DAGVTQSPTHLIKTRGQQVTLRCSPKSGHDTVSWYQQALGQGPQFIFQYYEEEERQRGNFPDRFSGHQFPNYSSELNVNALLLGDSALYLCASSLEGLAFHNEQFFGPGTRLTVL.

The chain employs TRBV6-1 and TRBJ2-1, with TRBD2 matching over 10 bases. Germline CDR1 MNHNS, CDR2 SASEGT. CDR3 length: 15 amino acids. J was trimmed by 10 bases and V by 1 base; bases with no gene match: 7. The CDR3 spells CASSEGPGLATEQFF. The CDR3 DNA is TGTGCCAGCAGTGAAGGACCGGGACTAGCGACCGAGCAGTTCTTC.

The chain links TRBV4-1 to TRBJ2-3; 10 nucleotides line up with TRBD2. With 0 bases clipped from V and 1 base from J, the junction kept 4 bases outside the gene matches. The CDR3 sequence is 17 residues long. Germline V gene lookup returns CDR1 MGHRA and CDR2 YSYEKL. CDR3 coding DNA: TGCGCCAGCAGCCAAGATCCAGGACTAGCGGGCACAGATACGCAGTATTTT. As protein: CASSQDPGLAGTDTQYF.

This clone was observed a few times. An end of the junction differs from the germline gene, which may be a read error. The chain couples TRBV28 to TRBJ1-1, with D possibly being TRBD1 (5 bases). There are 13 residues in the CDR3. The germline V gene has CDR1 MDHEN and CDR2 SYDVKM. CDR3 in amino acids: CASILAGNSEAFF. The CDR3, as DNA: TGTGCCAGCATCCTTGCAGGGAACTCTGAAGCTTTCTTT.

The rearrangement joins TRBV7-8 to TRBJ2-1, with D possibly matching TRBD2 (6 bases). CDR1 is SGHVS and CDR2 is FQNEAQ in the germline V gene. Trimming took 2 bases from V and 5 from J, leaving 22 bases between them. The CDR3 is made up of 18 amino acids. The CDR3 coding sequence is TGTGCCAGCAGCTTAAGGTACCCACTAGCCAGTCAGAACAATGAGCAGTTCTTC. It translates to CASSLRYPLASQNNEQFF.

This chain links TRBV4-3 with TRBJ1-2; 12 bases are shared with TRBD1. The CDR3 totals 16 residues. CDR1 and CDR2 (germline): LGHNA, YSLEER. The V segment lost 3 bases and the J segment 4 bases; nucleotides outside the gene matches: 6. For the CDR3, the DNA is TGCGCCAGCAGCCACCGACCGGGACAGGGGGCCTATGGCTACACCTTC. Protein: CASSHRPGQGAYGYTF.

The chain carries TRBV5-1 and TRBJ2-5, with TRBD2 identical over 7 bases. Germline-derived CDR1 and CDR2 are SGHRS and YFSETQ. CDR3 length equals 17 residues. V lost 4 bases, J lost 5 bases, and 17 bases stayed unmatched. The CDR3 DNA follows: TGCGCCAGCAGCCTCGGGGCCGCGGGAGTGGGGACGGAGACCCAGTACTTC. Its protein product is CASSLGAAGVGTETQYF.

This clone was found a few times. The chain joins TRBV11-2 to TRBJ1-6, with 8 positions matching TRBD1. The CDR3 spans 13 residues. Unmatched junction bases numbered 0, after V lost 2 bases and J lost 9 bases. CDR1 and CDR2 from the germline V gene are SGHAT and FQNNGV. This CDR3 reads CASSLQGASPLHF. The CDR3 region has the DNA TGTGCCAGCAGCTTACAGGGGGCTTCACCCCTCCACTTT. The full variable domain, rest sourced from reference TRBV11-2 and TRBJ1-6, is EAGVAQSPRYKIIEKRQSVAFWCNPISGHATLYWYQQILGQGPKLLIQFQNNGVVDDSQLPKDRFSAERLKGVDSTLKIQPAKLEDSAVYLCASSLQGASPLHFGNGTRLTVT.

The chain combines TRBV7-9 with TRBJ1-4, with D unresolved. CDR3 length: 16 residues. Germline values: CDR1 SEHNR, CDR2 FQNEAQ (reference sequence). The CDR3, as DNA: TGTGGCGGCGAAGAGGGCCGCCAGGTCGGGCCTGAAAAACTGTTTTTT. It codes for CGGEEGRQVGPEKLFF.

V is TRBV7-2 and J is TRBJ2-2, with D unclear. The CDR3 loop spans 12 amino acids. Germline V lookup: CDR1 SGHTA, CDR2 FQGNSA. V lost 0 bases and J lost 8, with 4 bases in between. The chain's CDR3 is CASSLALGELFF. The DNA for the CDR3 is TGTGCCAGCAGCTTAGCCTTGGGGGAGCTGTTTTTT.